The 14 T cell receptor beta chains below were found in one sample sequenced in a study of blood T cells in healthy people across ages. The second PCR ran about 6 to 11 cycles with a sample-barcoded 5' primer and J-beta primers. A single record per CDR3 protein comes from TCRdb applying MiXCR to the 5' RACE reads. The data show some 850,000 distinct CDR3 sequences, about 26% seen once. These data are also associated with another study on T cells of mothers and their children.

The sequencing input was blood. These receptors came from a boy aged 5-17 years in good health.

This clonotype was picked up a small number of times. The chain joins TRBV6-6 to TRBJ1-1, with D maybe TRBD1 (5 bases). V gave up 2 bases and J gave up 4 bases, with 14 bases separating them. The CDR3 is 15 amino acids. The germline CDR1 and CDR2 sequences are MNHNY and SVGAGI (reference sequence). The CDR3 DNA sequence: TGTGCCAGCAGTTACCCCGAGGGTAGGGGCACTGAAGCTTTCTTT. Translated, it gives CASSYPEGRGTEAFF.

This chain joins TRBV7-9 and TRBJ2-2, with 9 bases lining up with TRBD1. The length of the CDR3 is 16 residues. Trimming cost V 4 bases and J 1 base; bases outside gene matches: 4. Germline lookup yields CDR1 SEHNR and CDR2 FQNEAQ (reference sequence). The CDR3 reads CASSWDRVENTGELFF. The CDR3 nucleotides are TGTGCCAGCAGCTGGGACAGGGTCGAGAACACCGGGGAGCTGTTTTTT.

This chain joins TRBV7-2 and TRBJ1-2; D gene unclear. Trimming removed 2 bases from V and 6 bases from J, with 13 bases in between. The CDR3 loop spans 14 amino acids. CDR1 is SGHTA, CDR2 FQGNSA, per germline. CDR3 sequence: CASSLSHPMDGYTF. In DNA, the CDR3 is TGTGCCAGCAGCTTATCTCATCCCATGGATGGCTACACCTTC.

Here the CDR3 DNA reads TGTGCCAGCACTCCCTCAAGCAGGATAGGTCAGCCCCAGCATTTT. Its protein is CASTPSSRIGQPQHF. The chain uses TRBV11-3 and TRBJ1-5; no definite D call. CDR1 and CDR2 (germline): SGHNT, YENEEA. The V and J ends lost 7 bases and 6 bases respectively, with 19 bases between them. The CDR3 loop spans 15 amino acids.

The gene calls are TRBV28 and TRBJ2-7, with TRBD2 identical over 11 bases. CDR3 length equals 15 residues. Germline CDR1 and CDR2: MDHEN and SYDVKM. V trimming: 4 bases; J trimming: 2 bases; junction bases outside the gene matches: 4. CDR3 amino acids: CASSWLAGGPYEQYF. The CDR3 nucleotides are TGTGCCAGCAGTTGGTTAGCGGGGGGGCCCTACGAGCAGTACTTC.

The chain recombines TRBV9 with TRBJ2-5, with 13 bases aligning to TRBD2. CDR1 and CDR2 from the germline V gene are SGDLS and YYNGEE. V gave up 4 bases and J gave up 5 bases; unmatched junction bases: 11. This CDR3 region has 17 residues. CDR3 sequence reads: CASSSGTSGVRQETQYF. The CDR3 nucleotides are TGTGCCAGCAGCTCTGGGACTAGCGGGGTAAGGCAGGAGACCCAGTACTTC.

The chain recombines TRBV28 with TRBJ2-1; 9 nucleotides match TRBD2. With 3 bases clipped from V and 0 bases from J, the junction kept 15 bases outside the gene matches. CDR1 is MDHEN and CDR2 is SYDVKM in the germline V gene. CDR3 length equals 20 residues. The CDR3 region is CASSFTWLAGGVSSYNEQFF. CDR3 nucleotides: TGTGCCAGCAGTTTTACCTGGCTGGCGGGGGGGGTCAGCTCCTACAATGAGCAGTTCTTC.

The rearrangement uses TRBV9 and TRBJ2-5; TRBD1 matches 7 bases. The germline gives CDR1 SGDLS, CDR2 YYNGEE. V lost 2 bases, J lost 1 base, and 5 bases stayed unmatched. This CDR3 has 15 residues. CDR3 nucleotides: TGTGCCAGCAGCGTGACTACAGGGGCCCAAGAGACCCAGTACTTC. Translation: CASSVTTGAQETQYF. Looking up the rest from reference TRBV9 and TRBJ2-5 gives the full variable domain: DSGVTQTPKHLITATGQRVTLRCSPRSGDLSVYWYQQSLDQGLQFLIQYYNGEERAKGNILERFSAQQFPDLHSELNLSSLELGDSALYFCASSVTTGAQETQYFGPGTRLLVL.

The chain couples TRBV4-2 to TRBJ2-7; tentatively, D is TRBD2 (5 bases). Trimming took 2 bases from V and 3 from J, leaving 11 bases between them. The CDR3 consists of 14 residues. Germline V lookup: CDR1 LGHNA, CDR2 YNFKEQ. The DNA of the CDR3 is TGTGCCAGCAGCCAACCCGGGATACACTACGAGCAGTACTTC. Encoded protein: CASSQPGIHYEQYF.

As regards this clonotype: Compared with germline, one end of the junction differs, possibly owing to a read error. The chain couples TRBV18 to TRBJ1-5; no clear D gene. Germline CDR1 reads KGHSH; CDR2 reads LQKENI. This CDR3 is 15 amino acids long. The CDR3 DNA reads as TGTACCAGCTCATCCTCCGGCGGGAGCAATCAGCCCCAGCATTTT. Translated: CTSSSSGGSNQPQHF.

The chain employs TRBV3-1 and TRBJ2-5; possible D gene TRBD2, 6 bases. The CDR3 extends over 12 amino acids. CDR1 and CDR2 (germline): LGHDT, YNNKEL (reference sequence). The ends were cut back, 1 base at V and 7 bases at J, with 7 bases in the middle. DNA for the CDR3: TGTGCCAGCAGCCAAGGGAGGGTGACCCAGTACTTC. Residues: CASSQGRVTQYF.

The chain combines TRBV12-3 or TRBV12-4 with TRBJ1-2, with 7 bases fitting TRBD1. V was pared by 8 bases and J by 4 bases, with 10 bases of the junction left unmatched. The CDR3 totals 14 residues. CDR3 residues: CASGRQGPTYGYTF. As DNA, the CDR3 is TGTGCCAGCGGCAGACAGGGCCCCACCTATGGCTACACCTTC.

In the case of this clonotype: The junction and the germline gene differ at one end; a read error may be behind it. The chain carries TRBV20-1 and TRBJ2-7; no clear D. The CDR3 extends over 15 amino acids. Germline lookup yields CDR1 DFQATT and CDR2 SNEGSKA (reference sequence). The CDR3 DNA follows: TGCAGTGCTAGAGACGGGCGTCAGACCTCCTTCGAGCAGTACTTC. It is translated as CSARDGRQTSFEQYF.

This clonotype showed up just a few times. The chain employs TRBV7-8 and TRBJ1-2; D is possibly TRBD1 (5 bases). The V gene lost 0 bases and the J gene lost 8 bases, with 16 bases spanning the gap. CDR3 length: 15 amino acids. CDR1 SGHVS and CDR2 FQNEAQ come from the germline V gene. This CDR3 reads CASSLAGGWGEGYTF. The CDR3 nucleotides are TGTGCCAGCAGCTTAGCCGGGGGATGGGGTGAAGGCTACACCTTC.